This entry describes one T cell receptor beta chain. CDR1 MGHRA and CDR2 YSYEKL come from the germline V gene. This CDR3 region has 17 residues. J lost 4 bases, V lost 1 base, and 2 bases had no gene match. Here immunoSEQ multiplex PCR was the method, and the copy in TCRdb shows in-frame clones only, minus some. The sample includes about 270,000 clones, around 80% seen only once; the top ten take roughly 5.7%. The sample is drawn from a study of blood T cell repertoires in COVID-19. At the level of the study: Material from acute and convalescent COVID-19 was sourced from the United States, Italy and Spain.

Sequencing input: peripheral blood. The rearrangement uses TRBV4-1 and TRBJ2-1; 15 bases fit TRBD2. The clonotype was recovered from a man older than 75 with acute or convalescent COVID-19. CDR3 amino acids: CASSQGTSGGVYNEQFF. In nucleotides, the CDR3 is TGCGCCAGCAGCCAAGGGACTAGCGGGGGGGTGTACAATGAGCAGTTCTTC.